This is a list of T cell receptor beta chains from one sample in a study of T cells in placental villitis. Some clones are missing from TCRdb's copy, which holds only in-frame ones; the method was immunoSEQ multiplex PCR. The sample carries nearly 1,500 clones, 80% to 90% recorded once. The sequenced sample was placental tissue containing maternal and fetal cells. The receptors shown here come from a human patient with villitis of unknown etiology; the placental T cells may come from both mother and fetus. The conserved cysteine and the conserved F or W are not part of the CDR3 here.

cdr3_aa: ASSLWGSTDTQY
v_call: TRBV5-5
j_call: TRBJ2-3

cdr3_aa: ASSNPGQGRDEQF
v_call: TRBV7-9
j_call: TRBJ2-1

cdr3_aa: ASSQAALAKNIQY
v_call: TRBV4-1
j_call: TRBJ2-4

cdr3_aa: ASSPAGGINTEAF
v_call: TRBV7-8
j_call: TRBJ1-1

cdr3_aa: ASSLAPGQGYSNQPQH
v_call: TRBV7-9
j_call: TRBJ1-5

cdr3_aa: ASSAASVPNNEQF
v_call: TRBV9
j_call: TRBJ2-1

cdr3_aa: AWRNRGGLGSYEQY
v_call: TRBV30
j_call: TRBJ2-7

cdr3_aa: ASSIVLGENQPQH
v_call: TRBV19
j_call: TRBJ1-5

cdr3_aa: ASSEAPKEVSYGYT
v_call: TRBV2
j_call: TRBJ1-2

cdr3_aa: ASSVSGTGQETQY
v_call: TRBV9
j_call: TRBJ2-5

cdr3_aa: ASSLISTAGGGDEQF
v_call: TRBV4-2
j_call: TRBJ2-1

cdr3_aa: ATQDSKYGYT
v_call: TRBV5-1
j_call: TRBJ1-2

cdr3_aa: ASSFSVRGSNQPQH
v_call: TRBV28
j_call: TRBJ1-5

cdr3_aa: ASSPPFLGLTEAF
v_call: TRBV27
j_call: TRBJ1-1

cdr3_aa: ASSNREGNSPLH
v_call: TRBV6-5
j_call: TRBJ1-6

cdr3_aa: ASSTYSPTDNYGYT
v_call: TRBV5-8
j_call: TRBJ1-2

cdr3_aa: ASGGPFDSRLTQY
v_call: TRBV12-5
j_call: TRBJ2-5

cdr3_aa: ASSQGQGLNTEAF
v_call: TRBV19
j_call: TRBJ1-1

cdr3_aa: ASSPGQGHYEQY
v_call: TRBV5-6
j_call: TRBJ2-7

cdr3_aa: ASSTGKRLSNEQF
v_call: TRBV27
j_call: TRBJ2-1

cdr3_aa: ASSDVRGQAFDYT
v_call: TRBV2
j_call: TRBJ1-2

cdr3_aa: ASSSVPGHLNTEAF
v_call: TRBV2
j_call: TRBJ1-1

cdr3_aa: ASSLTPFSSGNTIY
v_call: TRBV7-2
j_call: TRBJ1-3

cdr3_aa: ASSPKGTGGVDGYT
v_call: TRBV5-1
j_call: TRBJ1-2

cdr3_aa: ASYTLDTEAF
v_call: TRBV28
j_call: TRBJ1-1

cdr3_aa: ASRPRQSDNEQF
v_call: TRBV6-6
j_call: TRBJ2-1

cdr3_aa: ATSSGGESTDTQY
v_call: TRBV28
j_call: TRBJ2-3

cdr3_aa: ASSQELATGSFYEQY
v_call: TRBV4-2
j_call: TRBJ2-7

cdr3_aa: ASSQAVSTTLGQPQH
v_call: TRBV4-2
j_call: TRBJ1-5

cdr3_aa: ASSVGSYQETQY
v_call: TRBV9
j_call: TRBJ2-5

cdr3_aa: ASSFQHPLQRKNIQY
v_call: TRBV3-1/TRBV3-2
j_call: TRBJ2-4

cdr3_aa: ASSVGTDNEQF
v_call: TRBV9
j_call: TRBJ2-1

cdr3_aa: ASSLARSYEQY
v_call: TRBV27
j_call: TRBJ2-7

cdr3_aa: ASSVQGTGANVLT
v_call: TRBV9
j_call: TRBJ2-6

cdr3_aa: ASSFLAPDNEQF
v_call: TRBV3-1/TRBV3-2
j_call: TRBJ2-1

cdr3_aa: ASSSPRGGNEQF
v_call: TRBV11-2
j_call: TRBJ2-1

cdr3_aa: ASSLVVTGGPNTEAF
v_call: TRBV5-1
j_call: TRBJ1-1

cdr3_aa: ASRKSRGDLNTEAF
v_call: TRBV5-1
j_call: TRBJ1-1

cdr3_aa: SVAERVGGNIQY
v_call: TRBV29-1
j_call: TRBJ2-4

cdr3_aa: SVESAQETQY
v_call: TRBV29-1
j_call: TRBJ2-5

cdr3_aa: ASSYGFTKGEKLF
v_call: TRBV6-2/TRBV6-3
j_call: TRBJ1-4

cdr3_aa: ASSLAYEQY
v_call: TRBV11-2
j_call: TRBJ2-7